This T cell receptor beta chain was captured in a study of blood T cell repertoires in COVID-19 (TCRdb year 2020). Study-level background: The collaborator samples originated in the United States, Italy and Spain and spanned the acute and convalescent phases of COVID-19. The prospective study material was composed of cDNA or gDNA derived from T cells, B-cell-depleted T cells, or PBMCs. Subjects who had been exposed to COVID-19, were actively infected with it, or had recovered from it provided the deeply sampled blood TCRbeta repertoires that made up the dataset. The repertoires were released in a freely available public database intended as a resource for research on the immune response to SARS-CoV-2. Samples were obtained from the ongoing ImmuneRACE study (first 160 participants) and from roughly 1,300 subjects provided by 6 global collaborators. Sample metadata almost always included a de-identified subject ID, COVID-19 status, age in years and sex. Where available, HLA class I and class II types were obtained from metadata supplied by the sample provider rather than from assay-based typing.

TCRbeta CDR3 regions were amplified from genomic DNA using the immunoSEQ Assay, a bias-controlled multiplex PCR. As for how the authors treated the data: The number of nucleated cells in each sample was estimated by amplification of reference gene primers within the assay. To quantify the absolute abundance of each unique TCRbeta CDR3 rearrangement, sequence reads were collapsed and filtered. For each sample, productive Simpson clonality was calculated as the square root of Simpson's diversity index across productive rearrangements. Imported from immuneACCESS, the table was reduced by TCRdb to in-frame sequences with V and J called. These copies leave out some clones; in studies compared against another copy, an unresolved V gene accounts for under half, and the cause of the remainder is not known. The V and J calls and the clone size are those of that table, but D and trimming were determined from the DNA. The sample table contains 140,000 to 150,000 clones; only one count was recorded for about 85% of them. The ten top clones hold more than 2.5% of the sample.

One collaborating source in Seattle enrolled patients while the patients were actively infected and followed the patients over time throughout the course of disease. The collaborating institutions used their own protocols to collect whole blood in K2EDTA tubes. For TCRbeta analysis, collaborators shipped samples as frozen whole blood, isolated PBMCs, or DNA extracted from either of those sample types. The paper as a whole reports these results and caveats: How much clinical and demographic metadata was included differed by source and by participant, and the metadata was provided uncurated.

CDR1 and CDR2, looked up from the germline V gene (reference sequence), are SEHNR and FQNEAQ. Between the V and J ends, shortened by 8 bases and 3 bases respectively, the junction contains 23 bases. The CDR3 has 16 amino acids, counting the end cysteine and phenylalanine. Only the CDR3 region is kept as DNA, spanning 48 bases read in frame from base 1. Comments on this clone: Its specific antigen is unknown. Base qualities are not at hand, and no much larger clone is one base apart.

This clonotype was obtained from a human donor with COVID-19, enrolled during active disease. The donor label of this sample is uncertain. The chain is made from TRBV7-9 and TRBJ2-7, and perhaps TRBD2 as D gene, on 7 matching bases. The sequenced sample consisted of peripheral blood. At the DNA level, the sequence is TGTGCCAGCGGGAGGGGGGGCGGCCTTAGGGTCTACGAGCAGTACTTC. This translates into CASGRGGGLRVYEQYF.